Listed below are T cell receptor beta chains from one sample, sequenced in a study of T cell responses to AZD1222 COVID-19 vaccine. The table came from immunoSEQ multiplex PCR; TCRdb's copy has only in-frame clones and leaves some out. This sample has fewer than 300,000 clones, with approximately 93% found just once. This specimen consisted of peripheral blood, obtained on day 0 of AZD1222 vaccination. The receptor source for this set is an adult in good health. The CDR3 runs from the conserved cysteine through the conserved F or W. A D gene is named only where the DNA matches it firmly. Where a row states a size, it is once, few, many or the class of an expanded clone; other rows omit it.

d_call	cdr3_length	j_call	v_call	clone_size	cdr3_nt	cdr3_aa
.	14	TRBJ1-1	TRBV5-4	.	TGTGCCAGCAGCCGGGCGGGGGACGGCCCTGAAGCTTTCTTT	CASSRAGDGPEAFF
TRBD2	15	TRBJ2-7	TRBV13	.	TGTGCCAGCAGCCCAGGGACTAGCGGTGGCTACGAGCAGTACTTC	CASSPGTSGGYEQYF
.	18	TRBJ1-4	TRBV4-1	.	TGCGCCAGCAGCCTCCGCCGGGAGATGATGGGCACTAATGAAAAACTGTTTTTT	CASSLRREMMGTNEKLFF
.	15	TRBJ1-5	TRBV2	.	TGTGCCAGCAGCGAAAAATACAGGGAAGGGCAGCCCCAGCATTTT	CASSEKYREGQPQHF
TRBD1	16	TRBJ1-5	TRBV4-1	.	TGCGCCAGCAGCCGAACATACACAGGGGGCAATCAGCCCCAGCATTTT	CASSRTYTGGNQPQHF
.	16	TRBJ2-3	TRBV18	once	TGTGCCAGCTCACCACCGTCCCCGCCATCCACAGATACGCAGTATTTT	CASSPPSPPSTDTQYF
TRBD2	14	TRBJ2-7	TRBV6-5	.	TGTGCCAGCAGCTTGACTAGCGGAGCCTACGAGCAGTACTTC	CASSLTSGAYEQYF
.	13	TRBJ1-2	TRBV14	once	TGTGCCAGCAGCCAAGGGACGGACTATGGCTACACCTTC	CASSQGTDYGYTF
.	15	TRBJ1-4	TRBV9	.	TGTGCCAGCAGCCGAGGTCCGGGACTCCGTGAAAAACTGTTTTTT	CASSRGPGLREKLFF
.	14	TRBJ1-2	TRBV18	.	TGTGCCAGCTCACCAGGCGGCAATAACTATGGCTACACCTTC	CASSPGGNNYGYTF